The 14 T cell receptor beta chains in this list originate from one sample, sequenced in a study of T cells in Graves' hyperthyroidism and ophthalmopathy. Amplification of TCR beta CDR3 regions used RNA as the template. The HTBI primer set served for first-round RT-PCR of the TCR CDR3. TCRdb used MiXCR to reprocess the multiplex PCR reads, holding one entry per CDR3 protein. This sample has a few hundred thousand distinct CDR3 sequences; roughly 14% occur once, and the top ten carry 13%. The sequencing input was blood. Receptors were obtained from a woman in her thirties or forties with Graves' hyperthyroidism that later progressed to Graves' ophthalmopathy.

V and J are TRBV20-1 and TRBJ1-1; no clear D gene. V lost 1 base and J lost 4, with 13 bases in between. The CDR3 contains 14 residues. Germline CDR1 reads DFQATT; CDR2 reads SNEGSKA (reference sequence). CDR3 sequence reads: CSARGQERFTEAFF. The CDR3 DNA reads as TGCAGTGCTAGAGGGCAGGAGAGGTTCACTGAAGCTTTCTTT.

This clonotype was recorded at least ten times. This chain uses TRBV6-2 or TRBV6-3 with TRBJ1-3, with TRBD1 as a possible D gene (6 bases). CDR1 is MNHEY, CDR2 SVGEGT, per germline. The CDR3 has 17 amino acids. V lost 6 bases and J lost 0, with 18 bases in between. The CDR3 spells CASSWVTGSLSGNTIYF. CDR3 DNA sequence: TGTGCCAGCAGCTGGGTGACAGGTTCCCTCTCTGGAAACACCATATATTTT.

Ten or more counts support this clonotype. The chain recombines TRBV5-1 with TRBJ2-7; TRBD1 agrees at 9 bases. The germline CDR1 and CDR2 sequences are SGHRS and YFSETQ. The CDR3 length is 15 residues. Germline trimming cut 4 bases from V and 4 bases from J; bases unmatched to any gene: 9. CDR3 sequence (DNA): TGCGCCAGCAGCCCCGACGGGACAGGGATGTACGAGCAGTACTTC. This gives the protein CASSPDGTGMYEQYF.

This chain links TRBV13 with TRBJ2-1; the match to TRBD1 covers 12 bases. The J call may be in error: the DNA end matches TRBJ2-7 better. Germline loops: CDR1 PRHDT, CDR2 FYEKMQ (reference sequence). This CDR3 is 16 amino acids long. In nucleotides, the CDR3 is TGTGCCAGCAGCTCATATGGGACAGGGGGCCTCTACGAGCAGTACTTC. Residues: CASSSYGTGGLYEQYF.

The table lists this clonotype with many counts. The chain is built from TRBV6-2 or TRBV6-3 and TRBJ2-1, with D possibly called TRBD1 or TRBD2 (5 bases each). This CDR3 has 15 residues. Trimming took 6 bases from V and 1 from J, leaving 13 bases between them. CDR1 MNHEY and CDR2 SVGEGT come from the germline V gene. The CDR3 spells CASSPRWGSYNEQFF. The CDR3 DNA follows: TGTGCCAGCAGCCCACGTTGGGGGTCCTACAATGAGCAGTTCTTC.

V is TRBV2 and J is TRBJ1-2; D might be TRBD1 (6 bases). Germline CDR1 reads SNHLY; CDR2 reads FYNNEI. The CDR3 length is 12 residues. Trimming shortened V by 10 bases and J by 4 bases, and 13 bases separated the two germline ends. In DNA, the CDR3 is TGTGCCACCCCGGACAGATCCTATGGCTACACCTTC. As protein: CATPDRSYGYTF.

This clonotype occurred many times. As DNA, the CDR3 is TGTGCCAGCAGAATGAACTCCGGGAGGCCCTACGAGCAGTACTTC. Protein sequence: CASRMNSGRPYEQYF. V gene TRBV5-6 combines with J gene TRBJ2-7; 7 bases are shared with TRBD2. Unmatched junction bases numbered 10, after V lost 5 bases and J lost 2 bases. The CDR3 extends over 15 amino acids. The germline V gene encodes CDR1 SGHDT and CDR2 YYEEEE.

The chain uses TRBV7-9 and TRBJ1-4; maybe TRBD1 (6 bases). The germline V gene encodes CDR1 SEHNR and CDR2 FQNEAQ (reference sequence). The CDR3 totals 17 residues. The ends were cut back, 5 bases at V and 8 bases at J, with 24 bases in the middle. CDR3 sequence (DNA): TGTGCCAGCAGCCACCAGGGGCCGGGCCGGAGGAGAGAAAAACTGTTTTTT. Amino acid sequence: CASSHQGPGRRREKLFF.

This chain uses TRBV11-2 with TRBJ1-1; no clear D. CDR3 size: 16 residues. Trimming cost V 1 base and J 1 base, with 13 bases left between them. Germline V lookup: CDR1 SGHAT, CDR2 FQNNGV. CDR3 DNA sequence: TGTGCCAGCAGCTTAGGAGTCCTAACTCGGAACACTGAAGCTTTCTTT. It specifies CASSLGVLTRNTEAFF.

The gene calls are TRBV29-1 and TRBJ1-1, with TRBD1 matching over 7 bases. The CDR3 totals 11 residues. J gave up 12 bases and V 4 bases, and 8 bases lay outside the gene matches. Germline V gene lookup returns CDR1 SQVTM and CDR2 ANQGSEA. CDR3 amino acids: CSVGQGGLTFF. CDR3 bases: TGCAGCGTTGGACAGGGCGGACTGACTTTCTTT.

Points on this clonotype: An end of the junction does not agree with germline; a read error may underlie this. The chain combines TRBV3-1 with TRBJ2-3, with 11 bases fitting TRBD2. CDR1 LGHDT and CDR2 YNNKEL come from the germline V gene (reference sequence). The CDR3 runs 16 residues. The CDR3 loop reads CASSQENQLAGDTQSF. CDR3 sequence (DNA): TGTGCCAGCAGCCAAGAGAACCAACTAGCGGGAGATACGCAGTCTTTT.

This clonotype was counted many times. The chain's CDR3 is CASKPPPASGVRNEQFF. The CDR3 nucleotides read TGTGCCAGCAAACCCCCCCCAGCTAGCGGAGTACGTAATGAGCAGTTCTTC. V usage is TRBV6-2 or TRBV6-3 and J usage is TRBJ2-1; TRBD2 matches at 7 bases. V lost 7 bases, J lost 7 bases, and 19 bases stayed unmatched. Germline values: CDR1 MNHEY, CDR2 SVGEGT. CDR3 length: 17 amino acids.

This clonotype was picked up one time. The J gene is TRBJ1-1, the V gene TRBV3-1, with a possible D match to TRBD1 (6 bases). V was pared by 1 base and J by 6 bases, with 12 bases between. Germline CDR1 LGHDT, CDR2 YNNKEL (reference sequence). The CDR3 runs to 14 residues. As DNA, the CDR3 is TGTGCCAGCAGCCAAGGACCAGGGGTCGCTGAAGCTTTCTTT. This translates into CASSQGPGVAEAFF.

This clonotype was seen at least ten times. The rearrangement joins TRBV30 to TRBJ2-1; D unclear. Germline CDR1 reads GTSNPN; CDR2 reads SVGIG (reference sequence). This CDR3 is 12 amino acids long. The V and J ends lost 5 bases and 5 bases respectively, with 10 bases between them. The CDR3 is CAWAAADNEQFF. The CDR3 coding sequence is TGTGCCTGGGCTGCGGCCGACAATGAGCAGTTCTTC.